Sequencing of this T cell receptor beta chain was carried out in a study of cytomegalovirus exposure and HLA in healthy donors. Trimming pared 3 bases from V and 4 bases from J, leaving 14 bases between. CDR1 and CDR2 from the germline V gene are MNHEY and SMNVEV (reference sequence). The CDR3 is 15 amino acids. Study results and limitations: Reports showed the classifier diagnosing cytomegalovirus status with high specificity and sensitivity. Most observed TCR sequences were rare, whereas some public TCRs were detected in many donors. In vitro confirmation showed three CMV-associated chains to be CMV antigen specific.

Sequenced by immunoSEQ multiplex PCR; TCRdb stores in-frame clones only, minus some. This sample yields about 180,000 clones, of which about nine tenths are seen a single time; roughly 3% belongs to the top ten. Separate from the roughly 720-subject first cohort was the approximately 110-subject validation cohort, to which the donors belonged. Details on this clone: Its antigen is as yet unknown.

This chain links TRBV27 with TRBJ2-3; D gene unclear. Sequenced material: PBMCs. The source of this sequence is a man younger than 30 in good health and CMV-seropositive. The CDR3 spells CASSFRGSSPDTQYF. In DNA, the CDR3 is TGTGCCAGCAGTTTTCGAGGTTCCTCCCCAGATACGCAGTATTTT.